This is a list of T cell receptor beta chains from one sample in a study of cytomegalovirus exposure and HLA in healthy donors. Generated by immunoSEQ multiplex PCR, the TCRdb table keeps only in-frame clones and is missing some. In the table there are 74,000 or so clones, 60% to 85% of which are singletons. Sample: PBMCs. The source of these receptors is a woman between 40 and 50 years old in good health and CMV-seropositive. CDR3s include the opening cysteine and the closing phenylalanine or tryptophan. A D gene is named only where the DNA matches it firmly. Clone size, where shown, is once, few, many, or a class for clones that have expanded.

clone_size j_call v_call d_call cdr3_nt cdr3_aa
. TRBJ2-3 TRBV27 . TGTGCCAGCAGTTTGCGAGGGAGTCGCACAGATACGCAGTATTTT CASSLRGSRTDTQYF
. TRBJ2-5 TRBV7-2 . TGTGCCAGCAGCCAGGGGACCATGAGGGTGGGCCCAGAGACCCAGTACTTC CASSQGTMRVGPETQYF
. TRBJ2-5 TRBV27 . TGTGCCAGCAGTTTCTCAGGGGCACGGGAGACCCAGTACTTC CASSFSGARETQYF
. TRBJ1-5 TRBV19 TRBD1 TGTGCCAGTAGCGGCTTAGGACAGGGCTGGGATCAGCCCCAGCATTTT CASSGLGQGWDQPQHF
few TRBJ2-7 TRBV7-8 TRBD2 TGTGCCAGCAGCTTAGCCCGTTTCCTAGCGGGACAACAGCAATACGAGCAGTCCTTC CASSLARFLAGQQQYEQSF
. TRBJ2-2 TRBV30 . TGTGCCTGGACTCACCAGGGCACCGGGGAGCTGTTTTTT CAWTHQGTGELFF
. TRBJ2-7 TRBV29-1 TRBD2 TGCAGCGCCCTAGGGACTAGCGGTCACACGGAGGAGCAGTACTTC CSALGTSGHTEEQYF
. TRBJ1-3 TRBV4-1 . TGCGCCAGCAGCCAAGAGAGGTTTGGGGGAAACACCATATATTTT CASSQERFGGNTIYF
. TRBJ1-1 TRBV18 . TGTGCCAGCTCACCAGGAGGGAACACTGAAGCTTTCTTT CASSPGGNTEAFF
. TRBJ1-4 TRBV25-1 . TGTGCCAGCAGTGAACGAGGGCGCAAACTGTTTTTT CASSERGRKLFF
. TRBJ1-5 TRBV5-6 . TGTGCCAGCAGCTCCCGACAGGAGGTCCCCCCTCAGCCCCAGCATTTT CASSSRQEVPPQPQHF
few TRBJ2-1 TRBV29-1 . TGCAGCGCCCATGGGGGCAACTTAGAGCAGTTCTTC CSAHGGNLEQFF
. TRBJ2-5 TRBV2 . TGTGCCAGCAAGTCAGGACAGTTAGAGACCCAGTACTTC CASKSGQLETQYF